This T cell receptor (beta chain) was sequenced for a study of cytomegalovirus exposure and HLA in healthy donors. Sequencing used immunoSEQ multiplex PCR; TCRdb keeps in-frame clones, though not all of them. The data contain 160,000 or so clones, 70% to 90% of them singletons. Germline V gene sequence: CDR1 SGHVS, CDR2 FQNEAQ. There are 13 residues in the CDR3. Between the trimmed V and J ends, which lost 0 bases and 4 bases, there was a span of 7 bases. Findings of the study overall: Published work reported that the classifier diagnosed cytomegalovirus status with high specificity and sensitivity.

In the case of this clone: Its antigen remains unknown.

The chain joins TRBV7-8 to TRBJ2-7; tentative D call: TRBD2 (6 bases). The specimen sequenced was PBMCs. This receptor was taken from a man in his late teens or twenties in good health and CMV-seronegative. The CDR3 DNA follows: TGTGCCAGCAGCTTAGCGGGGGGATACGAGCAGTACTTC. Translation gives CASSLAGGYEQYF.